This T cell receptor beta chain was documented in a study of identifying expanded T cells in peripheral blood. This clone was seen more than once but under ten times. Its antigen is as yet unknown. During the collection period, no donor immune events like infections were recorded. Whole-study findings and limits: Variance in clone template counts between roughly two-week samples significantly increased with total template count across all healthy donors. Over about two and four weeks, about 16.4 and 19 clones changed, versus approximately 1.2 between replicates.

Method: immunoSEQ multiplex PCR; TCRdb's copy keeps in-frame clones and lacks some. The profile shows roughly 63,000 clones, about 80% of them singletons. What was sequenced was blood. This sequence originates from a person aged 18 to 75 in good health.

CDR3 loop: CASSERVGSSYNEQFF. The CDR3 DNA is TGCGCCAGCAGTGAACGGGTAGGGAGCTCCTACAATGAGCAGTTCTTC. The chain couples TRBV5-1 to TRBJ2-1; weak D call: TRBD2 (5 bases). Per germline, CDR1 SGHRS and CDR2 YFSETQ. CDR3 length: 16 residues. V shed 5 bases and J shed 0 bases, with 15 bases lying between them.